Detailed here is one T cell receptor (beta chain). Its antigen remains unidentified. This sample is drawn from a study of vaccination effects on CD4 cells after COVID-19. Sequencing followed a ViraFEST assay step that expanded antigen-specific CD4+ T cells with viral peptide pools. Subsequent to a culture period of about ten days, CD4+ T cells were isolated. Participants each got two BNT162b2 or mRNA-1273 vaccine doses. It was with about 10 IU/ml IL-2 and roughly 9.2 ug/ml peptides that 1.5 million to 2.5 million PBMC per well were cultured. The protocol was immunoSEQ multiplex PCR, while the TCRdb copy is restricted to in-frame clones and leaves out a portion. This sample has around 33,000 clones; approximately 82% occur once, and the top ten carry 1.5%. Study findings and constraints: In the late period after vaccination, infection- and vaccine-induced clones contracted markedly.

V lost 2 bases and J lost 1, with 11 bases in between. Germline V gene data show CDR1 as MDHEN and CDR2 as SYDVKM. The CDR3 runs 15 residues. The TCR sequence derives from a human donor who received a COVID-19 vaccine. Some clones in this sample may be carry-over from other donors' samples. The rearrangement uses TRBV28 and TRBJ1-1; D possibly corresponds to TRBD1 (6 bases). The starting material was CD4+ T cells from PBMCs cultured with HCoV-NL63 spike peptides, obtained after COVID-19 vaccination. In nucleotides, the CDR3 is TGTGCCAGCAGTTTAGTTTGGGGGCCGAACACTGAAGCTTTCTTT. Its translation is CASSLVWGPNTEAFF.